The 22 T cell receptor beta chains given below trace back to one sample, sequenced in a study of shared clonotypes between healthy human individuals. The assay was immunoSEQ multiplex PCR, and TCRdb's table has in-frame clones only and misses some. The sample lists roughly 500,000 clones; approximately 80% were seen once. Material: PBMCs. These receptors were collected from a woman between 40 and 50 years old in good health. Some clones in this sample may be carry-over from other donors' samples.

This clone came up once. The V call is TRBV6-1, the J call TRBJ2-3, with TRBD2 matching over 8 bases. The germline gives CDR1 MNHNS, CDR2 SASEGT. CDR3 length: 14 amino acids. V trimming: 8 bases; J trimming: 2 bases; junction bases outside the gene matches: 6. CDR3 coding DNA: TGTGCCAGCCCCATAGCGGGATTCACAGATACGCAGTATTTT. Its translation is CASPIAGFTDTQYF.

As to this clone: This clone may be a read error of a much larger clone one base away. This sample also contains other DNA sequences that code for the same CDR3. The chain is built from TRBV6-5 and TRBJ1-1; no firm D call. This CDR3 is built from 13 residues. V lost 6 bases and J 6 bases, leaving 14 bases between the germline ends. Per the germline V gene, CDR1 is MNHEY and CDR2 is SVGAGI. The CDR3 DNA follows: TGTGCCAGCAGGCCTACCCTTTCCGCTGAAGCTTTCTTT. It is translated as CASRPTLSAEAFF.

This clone appeared many times. The V and J genes are TRBV2 and TRBJ1-5; TRBD1 agrees at 9 bases. The ends lost 7 bases at V and 7 bases at J; junction bases unmatched: 8. The germline gives CDR1 SNHLY, CDR2 FYNNEI. The CDR3 spans 14 residues. For the CDR3, the DNA is TGTGCCAGCATGTCTACAGGGGGCCGACAGCCCCAGCATTTT. Translating gives CASMSTGGRQPQHF. Together with reference TRBV2 and TRBJ1-5, the CDR3 gives the full variable domain: EPEVTQTPSHQVTQMGQEVILRCVPISNHLYFYWYRQILGQKVEFLVSFYNNEISEKSEIFDDQFSVERPDGSNFTLKIRSTKLEDSAMYFCASMSTGGRQPQHFGDGTRLSIL.

There are a few counts of this clone. The chain carries TRBV19 and TRBJ1-1, with unresolved D. The CDR3 extends over 15 amino acids. Germline loops: CDR1 LNHDA, CDR2 SQIVND (reference sequence). With 4 bases removed from V and 11 bases from J, the gap between germline ends came to 23 bases. The CDR3 sequence is CASSTPGLERESAFF. CDR3 nucleotides: TGTGCCAGTAGTACCCCCGGGCTGGAAAGGGAATCGGCTTTCTTT. Together with reference TRBV19 and TRBJ1-1, the CDR3 gives the full variable domain: DGGITQSPKYLFRKEGQNVTLSCEQNLNHDAMYWYRQDPGQGLRLIYYSQIVNDFQKGDIAEGYSVSREKKESFPLTVTSAQKNPTAFYLCASSTPGLERESAFFGQGTRLTVV.

The chain is built from TRBV19 and TRBJ1-5; D is undetermined. The CDR3 has 13 residues. Germline-derived CDR1 and CDR2 are LNHDA and SQIVND (reference sequence). V shed 4 bases and J shed 3 bases, with 7 bases lying between them. The CDR3 DNA reads TGTGCCAGTAGTAGTCAGTACAATCAGCCCCAGCATTTT. The encoded protein is CASSSQYNQPQHF.

This chain joins TRBV19 and TRBJ2-7; possibly TRBD2 for D (5 bases). Trimming removed 2 bases from V and 3 bases from J, with 11 bases in between. The CDR3 covers 14 residues. CDR1 is LNHDA and CDR2 is SQIVND in the germline V gene (reference sequence). The CDR3 DNA follows: TGTGCCAGTAGTATACGGGAATCCCTCTACGAGCAGTACTTC. Amino acid sequence: CASSIRESLYEQYF.

The genes are TRBV2 and TRBJ1-4, with D uncertain. The CDR3 runs to 14 residues. V was shortened by 2 bases and J by 7 bases, with 11 bases between the two germline ends. The germline gives CDR1 SNHLY, CDR2 FYNNEI. Here the CDR3 reads CASSEWGMGEKLFF. The CDR3 bases are TGTGCCAGCAGTGAATGGGGTATGGGTGAAAAACTGTTTTTT. The full variable domain, in which reference TRBV2 and TRBJ1-4 provide the parts outside the CDR3, is EPEVTQTPSHQVTQMGQEVILRCVPISNHLYFYWYRQILGQKVEFLVSFYNNEISEKSEIFDDQFSVERPDGSNFTLKIRSTKLEDSAMYFCASSEWGMGEKLFFGSGTQLSVL.

This clone showed up just a few times. Germline and junction disagree at one end, which may indicate a read error. The chain has TRBV7-2 and TRBJ2-4; 7 nucleotides agree with TRBD1. The CDR3 runs 12 residues. Germline CDR1 and CDR2: SGHTA and FQGNSA. The CDR3 region has the DNA TGTGCCAGCAGCTTAACGGTCGGGACAGCCGCGTTC. Its protein product is CASSLTVGTAAF.

The chain carries TRBV6-4 and TRBJ2-1; D is perhaps TRBD2 (5 bases). Trimming shortened V by 4 bases and J by 4 bases, and 11 bases separated the two germline ends. Germline V gives CDR1 MRHNA, CDR2 SNTAGT. This CDR3 contains 14 residues. The CDR3 nucleotides are TGTGCCAGCAGTGGAGGTAGCGAGTACAATGAGCAGTTCTTC. As protein: CASSGGSEYNEQFF.

This clone occurred a few times. It may be a read error: a sequence one base away is much more abundant. Other DNA sequences in the sample encode the same CDR3. The CDR3 coding sequence is TGTGCCTGGAGAAGAGCGGGGTTTGCTAACTATGGCTACACCTTC. Translation gives CAWRRAGFANYGYTF. The chain combines TRBV30 with TRBJ1-2, with D unresolved. The CDR3 is 15 residues long. CDR1 is GTSNPN, CDR2 SVGIG, per germline (reference sequence). The ends were cut back, 3 bases at V and 0 bases at J, with 14 bases in the middle.

The V gene is TRBV4-1, the J gene TRBJ1-1; 9 nucleotides line up with TRBD1. The germline V gene has CDR1 MGHRA and CDR2 YSYEKL. Germline trimming cut 3 bases from V and 5 bases from J; bases unmatched to any gene: 7. The CDR3 consists of 15 residues. The CDR3 region is CASSQLGQGRTEAFF. In DNA form, the CDR3 reads TGCGCCAGCAGCCAGCTCGGACAGGGGAGGACTGAAGCTTTCTTT.

The CDR3: CASSLAGTGAGELFF. The DNA of the CDR3 is TGTGCCAGCAGCTTAGCAGGGACAGGGGCCGGGGAGCTGTTTTTT. J is TRBJ2-2 and V is TRBV7-6, with TRBD1 matching 10 bases. Germline V gene lookup returns CDR1 SGHVS and CDR2 FNYEAQ. Trimming removed 0 bases from V and 6 bases from J; junction bases left unmatched: 1. The CDR3 consists of 15 residues.

This sequence joins TRBV4-1 and TRBJ1-5, with 8 positions matching TRBD1. The CDR3 is 15 residues long. Germline V CDR1 and CDR2: MGHRA, YSYEKL. V lost 1 base and J lost 6; bases outside the gene matches: 5. The CDR3: CASSQGGTGGQPQHF. CDR3 coding DNA: TGCGCCAGCAGCCAAGGAGGAACAGGGGGTCAGCCCCAGCATTTT.

This clone turned up a few times. This rearrangement joins TRBV4-2 to TRBJ1-1; D uncertain. The V and J ends lost 2 bases and 4 bases respectively, with 11 bases between them. In germline, CDR1 is LGHNA, CDR2 YNFKEQ. The CDR3 extends over 14 amino acids. The CDR3 reads CASSQWWARTEAFF. The CDR3 nucleotides read TGTGCCAGCAGCCAATGGTGGGCACGCACTGAAGCTTTCTTT.

The chain carries TRBV5-1 and TRBJ2-1; the match to TRBD2 covers 11 bases. The CDR3 totals 16 residues. V dropped 0 bases and J dropped 7; count of bases not matched to a gene: 6. The germline V gene encodes CDR1 SGHRS and CDR2 YFSETQ. CDR3 nucleotide sequence: TGCGCCAGCAGCTTGGGGGCTAGCGGGAGGTTGAATGAGCAGTTCTTC. Protein: CASSLGASGRLNEQFF.

The rearrangement joins TRBV29-1 to TRBJ1-2; maybe TRBD1 (6 bases). This CDR3 has 14 amino acids. V gave up 7 bases and J gave up 0 bases, with 15 bases separating them. From germline, CDR1 is SQVTM and CDR2 ANQGSEA. The CDR3 DNA reads as TGCAGCGCTGAGGTCCAGGGGACTAACTATGGCTACACCTTC. It codes for CSAEVQGTNYGYTF.

The V call is TRBV5-1, the J call TRBJ1-1; the D is unclear. Deletions cut 5 bases from V and 1 base from J, with 6 bases between. Germline V lookup: CDR1 SGHRS, CDR2 YFSETQ. This CDR3 has 12 residues. The CDR3 bases are TGCGCCAGCAGTGGGCAGAACACTGAAGCTTTCTTT. Its translation is CASSGQNTEAFF.

The CDR3 nucleotides read TGCAGCGTTCTCGAGAACTCCTACGAGCAGTACTTC. It translates to CSVLENSYEQYF. The genes are TRBV29-1 and TRBJ2-7; D uncertain. This CDR3 comprises 12 residues. Germline CDR1 is SQVTM and CDR2 is ANQGSEA. Trimming took 5 bases from V and 0 from J, leaving 8 bases between them.

The rearrangement uses TRBV5-1 and TRBJ2-1; 10 bases agree with TRBD2. Germline CDR1 SGHRS, CDR2 YFSETQ. V lost 1 base to trimming and J lost 3 bases; unmatched junction nucleotides: 4. The CDR3 covers 16 residues. The CDR3 DNA follows: TGCGCCAGCAGCTTGTCTAGCGGGGGTTTCTACAATGAGCAGTTCTTC. Its translation: CASSLSSGGFYNEQFF. The full variable domain, rest sourced from reference TRBV5-1 and TRBJ2-1, is KAGVTQTPRYLIKTRGQQVTLSCSPISGHRSVSWYQQTPGQGLQFLFEYFSETQRNKGNFPGRFSGRQFSNSRSEMNVSTLELGDSALYLCASSLSSGGFYNEQFFGPGTRLTVL.

This chain links TRBV14 with TRBJ2-5; D uncertain. This CDR3 comprises 14 residues. The V end lost 1 base, the J end lost 1 base, and 7 bases lay between the germline ends. Germline CDR1 SGHDN, CDR2 FVKESK. Written as DNA, the CDR3 is TGTGCCAGCAGCCAAGGGTACATCCAAGAGACCCAGTACTTC. It codes for CASSQGYIQETQYF.

CDR3 sequence (DNA): TGTGCCAGCAGTACAGGGACAGGGGGCCCCTACGAGCAGTACTTC. Protein sequence: CASSTGTGGPYEQYF. The gene calls are TRBV28 and TRBJ2-5; 12 bases align to TRBD1. The DNA end lines up better with TRBJ2-7; the J call may be wrong. This CDR3 contains 15 residues. Germline CDR1 MDHEN, CDR2 SYDVKM.

The V and J genes are TRBV2 and TRBJ1-2; TRBD1 might be the D (5 bases). The CDR3 is made up of 15 amino acids. V was cut by 5 bases and J by 4 bases, with 17 bases left in between. Germline V CDR1 and CDR2: SNHLY, FYNNEI. CDR3 DNA: TGTGCCAGCAGTCTGGGGGGTTTGCGGGGCTATGGCTACACCTTC. Encoded protein: CASSLGGLRGYGYTF.